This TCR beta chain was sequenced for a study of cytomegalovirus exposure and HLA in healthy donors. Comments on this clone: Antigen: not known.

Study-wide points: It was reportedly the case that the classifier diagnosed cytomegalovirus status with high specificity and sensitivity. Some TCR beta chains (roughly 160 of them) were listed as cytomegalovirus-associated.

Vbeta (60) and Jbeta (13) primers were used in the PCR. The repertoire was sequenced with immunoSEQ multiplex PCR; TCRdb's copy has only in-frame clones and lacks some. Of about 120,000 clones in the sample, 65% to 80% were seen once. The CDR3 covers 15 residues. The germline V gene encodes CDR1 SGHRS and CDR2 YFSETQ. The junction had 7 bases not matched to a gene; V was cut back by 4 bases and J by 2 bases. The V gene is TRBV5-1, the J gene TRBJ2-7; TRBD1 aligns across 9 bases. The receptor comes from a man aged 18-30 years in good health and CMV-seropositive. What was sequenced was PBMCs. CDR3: CASSPGQGPAYEQYF. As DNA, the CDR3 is TGCGCCAGCAGCCCTGGACAGGGGCCCGCCTACGAGCAGTACTTC.